This TCR beta chain was documented in a study of breast tumors, draining lymph nodes, adjacent tissues. Study findings and constraints: Tumors had less TCR diversity than lymph nodes, more than nontumor tissue. Luminal-like breast cancer showed significantly higher tumor–nontumor repertoire similarity than basal-like.

In TCRdb, the multiplex PCR reads were re-called with MiXCR into one record per CDR3 protein. Found here are more than 50,000 distinct CDR3 sequences, approximately 47% of them singletons; the top ten hold 8.4%. As to this clonotype: Antigen: not known. A junction boundary mismatches the germline segment, possibly from a read error.

The CDR3 has 13 amino acids. Germline V gene lookup returns CDR1 SNHLY and CDR2 FYNNEI. Material for sequencing was breast tumor tissue. The receptor comes from a female donor with breast cancer. Some clones in this sample may be carry-over from other donors' samples. The genes are TRBV2 and TRBJ1-6; a possible D gene is TRBD1 (6 bases). CDR3 nucleotide sequence: TGTGCCAGCAGTCGCAGGGGTGACTCACTCCTCCACTTT. Encoded protein: CASSRRGDSLLHF.